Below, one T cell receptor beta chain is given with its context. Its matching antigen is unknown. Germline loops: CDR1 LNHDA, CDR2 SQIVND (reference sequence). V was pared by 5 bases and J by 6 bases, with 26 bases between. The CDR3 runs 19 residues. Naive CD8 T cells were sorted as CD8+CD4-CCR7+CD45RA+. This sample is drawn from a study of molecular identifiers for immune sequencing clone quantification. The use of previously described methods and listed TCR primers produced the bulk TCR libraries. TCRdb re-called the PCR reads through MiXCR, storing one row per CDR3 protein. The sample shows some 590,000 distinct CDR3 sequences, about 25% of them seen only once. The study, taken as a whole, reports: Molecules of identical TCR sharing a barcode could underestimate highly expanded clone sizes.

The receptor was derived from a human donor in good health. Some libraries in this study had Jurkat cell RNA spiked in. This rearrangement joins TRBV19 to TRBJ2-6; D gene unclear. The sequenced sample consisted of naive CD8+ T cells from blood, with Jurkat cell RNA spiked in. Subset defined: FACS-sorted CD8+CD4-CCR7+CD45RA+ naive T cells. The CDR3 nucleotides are TGTGCCAGTAGTGATGGACCCGGCGGTAGTCTCTGGGCGGCCAACGTCCTGACTTTC. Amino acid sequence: CASSDGPGGSLWAANVLTF.